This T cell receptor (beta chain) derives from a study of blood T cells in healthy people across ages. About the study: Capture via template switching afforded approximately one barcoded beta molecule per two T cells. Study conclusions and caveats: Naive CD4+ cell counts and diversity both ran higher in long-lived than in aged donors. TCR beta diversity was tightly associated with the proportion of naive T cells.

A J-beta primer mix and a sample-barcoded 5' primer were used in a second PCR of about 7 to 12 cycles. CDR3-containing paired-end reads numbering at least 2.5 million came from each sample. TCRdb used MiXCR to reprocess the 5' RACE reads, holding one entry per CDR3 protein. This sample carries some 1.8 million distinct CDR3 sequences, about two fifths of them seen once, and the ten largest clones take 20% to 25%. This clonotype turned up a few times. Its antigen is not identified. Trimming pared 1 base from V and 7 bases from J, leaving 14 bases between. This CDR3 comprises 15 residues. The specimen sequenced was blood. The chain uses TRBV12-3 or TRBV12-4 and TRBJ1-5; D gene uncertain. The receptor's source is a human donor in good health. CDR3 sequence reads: CASSLGPPGQQPQHF. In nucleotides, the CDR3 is TGTGCCAGCAGTTTAGGCCCCCCCGGGCAGCAGCCCCAGCATTTT.